What follows describes a single T cell receptor beta chain. The sample holds a few counts of this clone. It has no known antigen specificity. No base quality values were provided; no much bigger clone lies one nucleotide off. The sample originates from a study of shared clonotypes between healthy human individuals (dated by TCRdb to 2018 to 2021). In terms of the full investigation: The cohort included three men and a couple of women between 18 and 49 years of age. Different laboratories and diverse techniques were used to prepare libraries and sequence TCR repertoires, to increase sequencing depth and limit assay-specific biases. Per donor, three plates each were used for CD4 naive and CD4 memory, two for CD8 naive, and one for CD8 memory. Per donor, leukapheresis produced somewhere between about 0.85 and 8.9 billion PBMCs. The study deeply sequenced blood TCR repertoires of several healthy adults to estimate repertoire size and the extent of clonotype sharing between individuals.

The germline V gene supplies CDR1 SGHRS and CDR2 YFSETQ. From its cysteine to its phenylalanine, the CDR3 spans 15 amino acids. Only the CDR3 portion is preserved as DNA: 45 bases, with reading frame beginning at the first base. V is cut back by 4 bases and J by 5 bases, with 9 bases in the junction unmatched. TCR CDR3 regions were amplified from genomic DNA by multiplex PCR using the deep immunoSEQ assay. Genomic DNA extracted from each cell subset was distributed evenly over all wells of several immunoSEQ 96-well plates, and each plate served as one replicate. Each replicate PCR for sorted subsets received approximately 220 ng genomic DNA, equal to tens of thousands of T cell genomes. Purified libraries were measured with a Qubit 3.0 fluorometer, size-checked on a Bioanalyzer 2100, and measured again with the KAPA Library Quantification kit. A separate single-read 150-cycle Illumina NextSeq 550 flow cell was used to sequence each immunoSEQ 96-well plate. The original methods were these. Because only junctional sequences without quality scores were contained in the immunoSEQ output, filtering matching that applied to full-length reads could not be performed. To assign V/J genes and CDR3, sequences were annotated against IMGT germline references using PyIR, a Python wrapper for IgBLAST v1.9. Reads were filtered out if the reads had weak V/J assignments (E-value above 1e-6), no CDR3, stop codons, out-of-frame junctions, or ambiguous translated residues. A V3J clonotype was defined by an identical inferred V gene, J gene, and CDR3 amino acid sequence. The percentage overlap between two repertoires was calculated by dividing the number of shared unique clonotypes by the size of the smaller repertoire. Richness of each repertoire was evaluated using RTK rarefaction, the Chao1 estimator, and Recon v2.1 estimates of unobserved clonotypes. For all TCRbeta clonotypes obtained by the gDNA method from a few donors, generation probabilities were computed with OLGA. TCRdb mirrors the immuneACCESS table, restricted to in-frame sequences. Some clones are absent from its copies; in checked studies, under half trace to an unresolved V gene, and the reason for the others is unknown. The V and J calls and clone size are taken from that table; D and trimming were inferred from the DNA. The sample data list 550,000 to 700,000 clones, and around 78% of these were observed just once. Of the sample, around 1.8% falls within the top ten clones.

Study-wide findings and limitations: Pairwise subsampling indicated that sequencing depth was expected to affect the degree of clonotype sharing among donors. Rarefaction of sorted-subset datasets indicated incomplete sequencing despite the large sequencing depth. About 4.5% of naive CD4, 3% to 4% of naive CD8, approximately 2% of memory CD4, and more than 0.35% of memory CD8 clonotypes were shared across several donors. Only blood was sampled, and tissue TCR repertoires likely differ from those in blood. Compared with non-shared clonotypes, clonotypes shared by all four sorted-subset donors had higher generation probabilities. The small number of donors limited the genetic and exposure-history diversity represented. Estimated clonotype richness was generally larger for naive than for memory subsets.

The donors were healthy, HIV-negative adults who had no recently reported acute infections or vaccinations. Every donor was a Caucasian adult residing in Nashville, Tennessee, USA. Magnetic negative selection was used to enrich CD4+ T cells, after which naive cells were positively selected on CD45RA and the negative fraction became the memory subset. Blood was obtained by leukapheresis, after which PBMCs were separated by Ficoll-Histopaque density gradient centrifugation and cryopreserved in liquid nitrogen vapor phase. Purity and quantity of every magnetically sorted T cell population were checked by analytical flow cytometry. Genomic DNA was isolated from each sorted fraction and quantified by UV absorbance on a Nanodrop 2000c.

This receptor was identified in a woman aged 25 to 39 in good health. The rearrangement combines TRBV5-1 with TRBJ2-3; TRBD2 aligns with 8 central bases. The sequenced sample was memory CD4+ T cells sorted from blood. The meaning of the sample's cell subset or site label: CD45RA-negative fraction. The DNA sequence is given as TGCGCCAGCAGCCGCGTCCCGGGACTAGAAGATACGCAGTATTTT. This encodes CASSRVPGLEDTQYF.